These 2 T cell receptor beta chains share one sample of origin, sequenced in a study of cytomegalovirus exposure and HLA in healthy donors. Profiling relied on immunoSEQ multiplex PCR, and the TCRdb table lists in-frame clones only, not all of them. The table lists roughly 190,000 clones, roughly 86% of them singletons. Sequenced material: PBMCs. These receptors all stem from a man between 25 and 39 years old in good health and CMV-seropositive.

This rearrangement joins TRBV6-5 to TRBJ1-4; unclear D gene. Germline V gene lookup returns CDR1 MNHEY and CDR2 SVGAGI. This CDR3 is 13 amino acids long. The V end was cut by 6 bases, the J end by 7 bases, with 12 bases between. Here the CDR3 DNA reads TGTGCCAGCAGAGCGCCGGGGTCTGAAAAACTGTTTTTT. Its translation: CASRAPGSEKLFF.

J is TRBJ2-3 and V is TRBV19, with D unresolved. The V end was cut by 1 base, the J end by 4 bases, with 9 bases between. The germline gives CDR1 LNHDA, CDR2 SQIVND (reference sequence). This CDR3 is 14 amino acids long. CDR3 in DNA: TGTGCCAGTAGTATAGCCCTAGGTTCAGATACGCAGTATTTT. Translated, it gives CASSIALGSDTQYF. The full variable domain, in which reference TRBV19 and TRBJ2-3 provide the parts outside the CDR3, is DGGITQSPKYLFRKEGQNVTLSCEQNLNHDAMYWYRQDPGQGLRLIYYSQIVNDFQKGDIAEGYSVSREKKESFPLTVTSAQKNPTAFYLCASSIALGSDTQYFGPGTRLTVL.